A selection of T cell receptor beta chains follows, all from one sample in a study of cytomegalovirus exposure and HLA in healthy donors. Clones were read by immunoSEQ multiplex PCR, and TCRdb kept only the in-frame ones, dropping some. The sample carries around 90,000 clones, approximately 89% recorded once. Sequenced input: PBMCs. The receptors here all came from a man under 40 in good health and CMV-seropositive. Both conserved end residues are part of each CDR3. D genes are given only for firm matches. Clone size is given for some rows only: seen once, a few or many times, or a class if the clone is expanded.

TRBD2	TRBJ2-1	17	TRBV9	NA	CASSPDAPAGVYNEQFF	TGTGCCAGCAGCCCCGACGCTCCAGCGGGGGTGTACAATGAGCAGTTCTTC
NA	TRBJ2-3	14	TRBV5-1	NA	CASTWSGYTDTQYF	TGCGCCAGCACCTGGAGCGGCTACACAGATACGCAGTATTTT
TRBD1	TRBJ1-5	13	TRBV18	NA	CATNRGANQPQHF	TGTGCCACAAACAGGGGGGCTAATCAGCCCCAGCATTTT
NA	TRBJ2-6	18	TRBV9	NA	CASSVAGGGGSGANVLTF	TGTGCCAGCAGCGTAGCGGGGGGCGGGGGCTCTGGGGCCAACGTCCTGACTTTC
TRBD2	TRBJ2-1	16	TRBV5-1	NA	CASSSRGTSGFYEQFF	TGCGCCAGCAGCTCCAGAGGGACTAGCGGGTTCTATGAGCAGTTCTTC
NA	TRBJ1-2	16	TRBV11-2	NA	CASSTFRGSPTYGYTF	TGTGCCAGCAGCACCTTCAGGGGTTCCCCTACCTATGGCTACACCTTC
TRBD2	TRBJ2-2	16	TRBV27	NA	CASSLRGLASTGELFF	TGTGCCAGCAGTTTAAGGGGACTAGCGAGCACCGGGGAGCTGTTTTTT
TRBD1	TRBJ2-3	13	TRBV29-1	NA	CSGRTGGSDTQYF	TGCAGCGGTCGAACAGGGGGCTCAGATACGCAGTATTTT
NA	TRBJ2-1	17	TRBV7-9	once	CASSQVTRGSSYNEQFF	TGTGCCAGCAGCCAAGTTACGCGGGGAAGCTCCTACAATGAGCAGTTCTTC
NA	TRBJ2-1	14	TRBV19	NA	CASAAPGAYNEQFF	TGTGCCAGCGCTGCGCCAGGGGCTTACAATGAGCAGTTCTTC
NA	TRBJ2-7	14	TRBV6-5	NA	CASSYSLTDYEQYF	TGTGCCAGCAGTTACTCGTTGACAGACTACGAGCAGTACTTC
NA	TRBJ1-1	13	TRBV29-1	few	CSALTDLNTEAFF	TGCAGCGCCCTTACAGATCTGAACACTGAAGCTTTCTTT
NA	TRBJ2-1	14	TRBV5-4	NA	CASNPWGLYNEQFF	TGTGCCAGCAATCCGTGGGGGCTCTACAATGAGCAGTTCTTC
NA	TRBJ2-7	14	TRBV15	NA	CATSSWGKGNEQYF	TGTGCCACCAGCAGCTGGGGAAAGGGGAACGAGCAGTACTTC